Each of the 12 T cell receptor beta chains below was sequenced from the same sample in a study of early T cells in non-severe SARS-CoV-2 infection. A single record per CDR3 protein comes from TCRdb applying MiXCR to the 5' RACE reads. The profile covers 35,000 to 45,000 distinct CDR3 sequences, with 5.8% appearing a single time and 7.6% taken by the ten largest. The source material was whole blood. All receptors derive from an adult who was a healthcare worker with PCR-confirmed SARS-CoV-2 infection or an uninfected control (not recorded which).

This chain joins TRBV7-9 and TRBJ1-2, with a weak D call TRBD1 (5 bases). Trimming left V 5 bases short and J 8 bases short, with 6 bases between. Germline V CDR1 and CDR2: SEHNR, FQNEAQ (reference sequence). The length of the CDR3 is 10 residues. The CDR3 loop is CASSRDGYTF. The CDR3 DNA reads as TGTGCCAGCAGCAGGGACGGCTACACCTTC.

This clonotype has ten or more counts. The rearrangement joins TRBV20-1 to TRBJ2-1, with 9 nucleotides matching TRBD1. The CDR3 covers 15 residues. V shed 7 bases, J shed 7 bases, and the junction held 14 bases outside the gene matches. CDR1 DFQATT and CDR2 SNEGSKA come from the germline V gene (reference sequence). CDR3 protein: CSVLLPGQGRNEQFF. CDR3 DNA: TGCAGTGTTCTACTACCGGGACAGGGACGGAATGAGCAGTTCTTC.

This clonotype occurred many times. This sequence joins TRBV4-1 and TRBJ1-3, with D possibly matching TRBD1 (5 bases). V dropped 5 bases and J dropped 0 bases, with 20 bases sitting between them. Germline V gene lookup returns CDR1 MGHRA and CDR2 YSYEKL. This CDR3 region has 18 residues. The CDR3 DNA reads TGCGCCAGCAGCTCCCATGTAATTCGAGGGGCCTCTGGAAACACCATATATTTT. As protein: CASSSHVIRGASGNTIYF.

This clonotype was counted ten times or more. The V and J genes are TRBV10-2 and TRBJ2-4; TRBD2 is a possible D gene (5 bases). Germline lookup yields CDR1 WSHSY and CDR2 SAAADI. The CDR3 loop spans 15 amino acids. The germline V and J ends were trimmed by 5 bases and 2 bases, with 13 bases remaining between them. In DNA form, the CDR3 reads TGCGCCAGCAGTTTGACTACGGGTCCCAAAAACATTCAGTACTTC. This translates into CASSLTTGPKNIQYF.

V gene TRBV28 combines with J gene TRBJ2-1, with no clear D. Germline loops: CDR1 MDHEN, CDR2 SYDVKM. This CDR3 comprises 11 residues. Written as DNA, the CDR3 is TGTGTTGTTCTCTCCTACAATGAGCAGTTCTTC. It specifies CVVLSYNEQFF.

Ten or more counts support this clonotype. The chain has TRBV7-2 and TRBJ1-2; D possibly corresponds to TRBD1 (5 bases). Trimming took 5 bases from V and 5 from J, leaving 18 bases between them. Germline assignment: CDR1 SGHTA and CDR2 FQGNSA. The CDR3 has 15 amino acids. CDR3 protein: CASSPAQGLGYGYTF. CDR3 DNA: TGTGCCAGCAGCCCAGCCCAGGGTTTAGGGTATGGCTACACCTTC.

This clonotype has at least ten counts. This CDR3 is CSAGLAGGSSVETQYF. DNA for the CDR3: TGCAGTGCTGGGCTAGCGGGGGGTAGTTCGGTAGAGACCCAGTACTTC. The chain recombines TRBV20-1 with TRBJ2-5, with TRBD2 identical over 11 bases. CDR3 length equals 16 residues. Trimming at V came to 5 bases and at J to 4 bases, leaving 12 bases not matched to a gene. The germline gives CDR1 DFQATT, CDR2 SNEGSKA (reference sequence).

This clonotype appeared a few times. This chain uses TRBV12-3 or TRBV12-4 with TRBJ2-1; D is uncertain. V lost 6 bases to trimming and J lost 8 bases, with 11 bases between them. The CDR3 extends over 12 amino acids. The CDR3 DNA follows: TGTGCCAGCAGCCGAGTAGTCCATGAGCAGTTCTTC. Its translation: CASSRVVHEQFF.

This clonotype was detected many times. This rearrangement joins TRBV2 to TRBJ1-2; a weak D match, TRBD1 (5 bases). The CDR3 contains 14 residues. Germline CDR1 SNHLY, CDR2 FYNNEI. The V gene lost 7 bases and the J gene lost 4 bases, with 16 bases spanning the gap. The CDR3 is CASTEEARGYGYTF. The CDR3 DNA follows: TGTGCCAGCACCGAGGAAGCAAGGGGCTATGGCTACACCTTC.

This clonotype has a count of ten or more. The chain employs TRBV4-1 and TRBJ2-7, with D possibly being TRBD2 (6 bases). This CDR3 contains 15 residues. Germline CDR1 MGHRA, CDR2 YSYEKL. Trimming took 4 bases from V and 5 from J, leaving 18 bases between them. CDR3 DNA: TGCGCCAGCAGCCCTGGGGGGACCGAGTTCGACGAGCAGTACTTC. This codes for CASSPGGTEFDEQYF.

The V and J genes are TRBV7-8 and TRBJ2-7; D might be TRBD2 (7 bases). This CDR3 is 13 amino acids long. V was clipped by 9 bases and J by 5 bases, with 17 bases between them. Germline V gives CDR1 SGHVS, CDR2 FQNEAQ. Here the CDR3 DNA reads TGTGCCAGTTCTCGTGGGGGGGGCAACGAGCAGTACTTC. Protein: CASSRGGGNEQYF.

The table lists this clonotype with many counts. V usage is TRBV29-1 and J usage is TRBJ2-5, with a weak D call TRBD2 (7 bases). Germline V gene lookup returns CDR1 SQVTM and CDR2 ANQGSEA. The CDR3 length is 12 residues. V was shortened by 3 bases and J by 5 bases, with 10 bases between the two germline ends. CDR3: CSVDGGAETQYF. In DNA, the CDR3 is TGCAGCGTTGATGGGGGGGCGGAGACCCAGTACTTC.